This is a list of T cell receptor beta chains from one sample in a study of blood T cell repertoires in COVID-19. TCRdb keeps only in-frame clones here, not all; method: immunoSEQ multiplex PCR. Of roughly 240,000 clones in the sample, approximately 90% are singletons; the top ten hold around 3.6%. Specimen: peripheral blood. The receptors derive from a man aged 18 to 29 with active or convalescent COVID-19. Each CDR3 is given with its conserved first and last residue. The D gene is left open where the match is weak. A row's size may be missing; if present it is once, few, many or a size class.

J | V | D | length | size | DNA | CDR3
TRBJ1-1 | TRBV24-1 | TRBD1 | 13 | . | TGTGCCACCAGTGCCACCGGGACAGGGTTAACTTTCTTT | CATSATGTGLTFF
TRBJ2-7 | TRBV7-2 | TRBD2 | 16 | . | TGTGCCAGCAGCCTCGTTCTTAGCGGGAGCCACAACGAGCAGTACTTC | CASSLVLSGSHNEQYF
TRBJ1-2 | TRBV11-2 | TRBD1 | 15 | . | TGTGCCAGCAGGACAGGGACTAGGGGGGTGTATGGCTACACCTTC | CASRTGTRGVYGYTF
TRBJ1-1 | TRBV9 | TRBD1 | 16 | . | TGTGCCAGCAGCGCCCCCGGCAGGGGGGTGAACACTGAAGCTTTCTTT | CASSAPGRGVNTEAFF
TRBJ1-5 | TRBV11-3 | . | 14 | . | TGTGCCAGCAGCTCTGGGGACTCTCGTCAGCCCCAGCATTTT | CASSSGDSRQPQHF
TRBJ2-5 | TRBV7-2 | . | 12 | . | TGTGCCAGCAGCTTAGGATTGGCGACCCAGTACTTC | CASSLGLATQYF
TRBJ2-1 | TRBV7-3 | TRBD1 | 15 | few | TGTGCCAGCAGCTACGGACAGGGGGAAAGGGATGAGCAGTTCTTC | CASSYGQGERDEQFF
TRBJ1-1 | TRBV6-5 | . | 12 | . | TGTGCCAGCACCGGGGGGAACACTGAAGCTTTCTTT | CASTGGNTEAFF
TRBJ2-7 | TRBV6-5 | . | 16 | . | TGTGCCAGCAGTTTATCTGGTCCGGGACAACACTACGAGCAGTACTTC | CASSLSGPGQHYEQYF
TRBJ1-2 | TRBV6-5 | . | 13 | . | TGTGCCAGCATGGGGCAGGCCATCTATGGCTACACCTTC | CASMGQAIYGYTF
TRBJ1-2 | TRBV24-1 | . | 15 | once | TGTGCCACCAGTGCTTCGGACAGTTACGGCTATGGCTACACCTTC | CATSASDSYGYGYTF
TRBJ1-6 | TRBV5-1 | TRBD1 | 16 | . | TGCGCCAGCAGCTCTGGACCGGGACAGCATAATTCACCCCTCCACTTT | CASSSGPGQHNSPLHF
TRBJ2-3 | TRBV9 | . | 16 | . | TGTGCCAGCAGCGTAACCCTGGGGCTGGGGGCGGATACGCAGTATTTT | CASSVTLGLGADTQYF
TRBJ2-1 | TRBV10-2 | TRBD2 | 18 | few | TGCGCCAGCAGTGAGCCGGGGCTTCTAGCGGGAGTAATAGATGAGCAGTTCTTC | CASSEPGLLAGVIDEQFF
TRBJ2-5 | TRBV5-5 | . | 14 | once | TGTGCCAGCAGCTTGCAACGCGGGCAAGAGACCCAGTACTTC | CASSLQRGQETQYF
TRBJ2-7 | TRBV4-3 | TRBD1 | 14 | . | TGCGCCAGCAGCCAAATACAGGGGGCGTACGAGCAGTACTTC | CASSQIQGAYEQYF
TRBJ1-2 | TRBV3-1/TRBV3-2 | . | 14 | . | TGTGCCAGCAGCCCCTCCTCAGTGACAGATGGCTACACCTTC | CASSPSSVTDGYTF
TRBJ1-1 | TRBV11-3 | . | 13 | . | TGTGCCAGCAGCCAGGGTCTGAACACTGAAGCTTTCTTT | CASSQGLNTEAFF
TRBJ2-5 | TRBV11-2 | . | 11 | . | TGTGCCAGCAGCCTTTTGGAGACCCAGTACTTC | CASSLLETQYF
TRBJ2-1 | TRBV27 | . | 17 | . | TGTGCCAGCAGTTTATGGGCAGGGATGGGCGTAGATAATGAGCAGTTCTTC | CASSLWAGMGVDNEQFF
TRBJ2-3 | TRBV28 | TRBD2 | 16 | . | TGTGCCAGCAGGGGAACTAGCGGGGCTCGCACAGATACGCAGTATTTT | CASRGTSGARTDTQYF
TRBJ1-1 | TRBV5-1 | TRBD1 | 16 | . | TGCGCCAGCAGCCCTGTATCCGGGACAGAGAACACTGAAGCTTTCTTT | CASSPVSGTENTEAFF
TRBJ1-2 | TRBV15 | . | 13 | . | TGTGCCACCAGCAGTGTAGCTAGCTATGGCTACACCTTC | CATSSVASYGYTF
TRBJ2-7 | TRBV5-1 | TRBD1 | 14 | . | TGCGCCAGCAGCGCCGGGACAGGGTACGACGAGCAGTACTTC | CASSAGTGYDEQYF
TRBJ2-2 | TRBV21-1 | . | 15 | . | TGTGCCAGCAGCCCGGGGACACCCCAGGTCGGGGAGCTATTTTTT | CASSPGTPQVGELFF
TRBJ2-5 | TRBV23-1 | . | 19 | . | TGCGCCAGCAGTCTTCTGAGGAGAGGCAGGGGCAGCCAGGAGGAGACCCAGTACTTC | CASSLLRRGRGSQEETQYF
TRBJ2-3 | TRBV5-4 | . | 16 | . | TGTGCCAGCAGCTCGCGGCGGGGGCCTAGCACAGATACGCAGTATTTT | CASSSRRGPSTDTQYF
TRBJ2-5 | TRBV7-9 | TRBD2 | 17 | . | TGTGCCAGCAGCGATGCGCCGGCTAGCGGTGGCCAAGAGACCCAGTACTTC | CASSDAPASGGQETQYF
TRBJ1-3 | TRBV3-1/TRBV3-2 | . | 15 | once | TGTGCCAGCAGCCACGACACGAGCTCTGGAAACACCATATATTTT | CASSHDTSSGNTIYF
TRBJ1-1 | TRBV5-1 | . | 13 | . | TGCGCCAGCAAGCAGGGCCCCAACACTGAAGCTTTCTTT | CASKQGPNTEAFF
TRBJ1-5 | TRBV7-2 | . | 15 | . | TGTGCCAGCAGTACCCAACAGGGAAACAATCAGCCCCAGCATTTT | CASSTQQGNNQPQHF
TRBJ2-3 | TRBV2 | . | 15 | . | TGTGCCAGCAGTGGGGGGCGGGAGTTAGGAGATACGCAGTATTTT | CASSGGRELGDTQYF
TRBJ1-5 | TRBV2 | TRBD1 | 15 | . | TGTGCCAGCAGACTGACAGGGTTGGGCAATCAGCCCCAGCATTTT | CASRLTGLGNQPQHF
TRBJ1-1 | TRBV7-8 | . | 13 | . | TGTGCCAGCAGCTTAGTTAGCCGCACTGAAGCTTTCTTT | CASSLVSRTEAFF
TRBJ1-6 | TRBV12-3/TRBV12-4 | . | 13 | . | TGTGCCAGCAGTCAGAGGTACAATTCACCCCTCCACTTT | CASSQRYNSPLHF
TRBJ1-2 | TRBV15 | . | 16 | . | TGTGCCACCAGCACAGAAAGTACAGAGACTAACTATGGCTACACCTTC | CATSTESTETNYGYTF
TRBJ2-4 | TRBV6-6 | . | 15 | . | TGTGCCAGCGGGCGGGCAGGCCTTTCCAAAAACATTCAGTACTTC | CASGRAGLSKNIQYF
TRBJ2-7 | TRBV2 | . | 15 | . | TGTGCCAGCACCGCCGGGACATTGGCGTTTTACGAGCAGTACTTC | CASTAGTLAFYEQYF
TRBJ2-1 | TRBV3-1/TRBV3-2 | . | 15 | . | TGTGCCAGCAGCCTGGGACTCGACGGGGGCAATGAGCAGTTCTTC | CASSLGLDGGNEQFF
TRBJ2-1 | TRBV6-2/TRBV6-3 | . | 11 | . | TGTGCCAGCAGTTCAGGCAATGAGCAGTTCTTC | CASSSGNEQFF
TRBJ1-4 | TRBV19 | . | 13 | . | TGTGCCAGTAGGGCAGGTCGGGGTGAAAAACTGTTTTTT | CASRAGRGEKLFF
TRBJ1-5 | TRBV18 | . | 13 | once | TGTGCCAGCTCAATGGACAATAATCAGCCCCAGCATTTT | CASSMDNNQPQHF
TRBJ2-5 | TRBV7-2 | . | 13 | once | TGTGCCACCAGGGGGGCTACTCTCGAGACCCAGTACTTC | CATRGATLETQYF
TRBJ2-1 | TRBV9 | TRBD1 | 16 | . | TGTGCCAGCAGCGTAGACGGGACAGGGGTATGGAGTGAGCAGTTCTTC | CASSVDGTGVWSEQFF
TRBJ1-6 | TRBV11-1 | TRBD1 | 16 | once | TGTGCCAGCAGCTTTTCCCGACAGGGGGGCGATTCACCCCTCCACTTT | CASSFSRQGGDSPLHF
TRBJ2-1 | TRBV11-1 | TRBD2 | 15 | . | TGTGCCAGCACTCAAGCGGGGGGGATCTACAATGAGCAGTTCTTC | CASTQAGGIYNEQFF
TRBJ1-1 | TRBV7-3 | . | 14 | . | TGTGCCAGAACCCAGGGGACGGGGAACACTGAAGCTTTCTTT | CARTQGTGNTEAFF
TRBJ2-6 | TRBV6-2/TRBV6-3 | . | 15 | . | TGTGCCAGCAGTCCGAAGCGCTCTGGGGCCAACGTCCTGACTTTC | CASSPKRSGANVLTF
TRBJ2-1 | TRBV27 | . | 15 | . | TGTGCCAGCAGTTTTAGGTGGGAGGAGTACAATGAGCAGTTCTTC | CASSFRWEEYNEQFF
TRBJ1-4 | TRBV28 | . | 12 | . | TGTGCCAGCAGTTTCGGGGGTGAAAAACTGTTTTTT | CASSFGGEKLFF
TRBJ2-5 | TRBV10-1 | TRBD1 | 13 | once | TGCGCCAGCAGCACAGGGGGCTGGGAGACCCAGTACTTC | CASSTGGWETQYF
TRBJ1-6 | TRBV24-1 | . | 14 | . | TGTGCCACCAGTGATTCCCTGCCTAATGCACCCCTCCACTTT | CATSDSLPNAPLHF
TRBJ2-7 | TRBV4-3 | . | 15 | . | TGCGCCAGCAGCCAAGATGTGAGTCCGACCTACGAGCAGTACTTC | CASSQDVSPTYEQYF
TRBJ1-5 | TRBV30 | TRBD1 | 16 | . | TGTGCCTGGAGTTGGGACAGGGGGGGAAGCAATCAGCCCCAGCATTTT | CAWSWDRGGSNQPQHF
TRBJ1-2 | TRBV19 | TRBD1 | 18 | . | TGTGCCAGTAGTACAAATCTCCGACAGGGTCGAGATAACTATGGCTACACCTTC | CASSTNLRQGRDNYGYTF
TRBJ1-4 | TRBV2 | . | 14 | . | TGTGCCAGCACCCCGGGCCACCAGGGTGCAAAACTGTTTTTT | CASTPGHQGAKLFF
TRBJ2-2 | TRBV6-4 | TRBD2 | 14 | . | TGTGCCAGCTCTACTAGCGGGGACACCGGGGAGCTGTTTTTT | CASSTSGDTGELFF